This is a list of T cell receptor beta chains from one sample in a study of OX40 agonist ivuxolimab in advanced cancers. This table comes from immunoSEQ multiplex PCR, and its TCRdb copy is limited to in-frame clones, with some not included. The table has some 64,000 clones, about 85% seen once. The sequenced sample was CD4+ or CD8+ T cells sorted from blood, obtained in a trial of the OX40 agonist ivuxolimab. The receptors were gathered from an adult with an advanced solid tumor such as melanoma, head and neck, liver or kidney cancer. Each CDR3 is given with its conserved first and last residue. Each record gives: V gene, clone size, J gene, D gene, CDR3 DNA, CDR3 protein. A D gene is named only where the DNA matches it firmly. A row's size may be missing; if present it is once, few, many or a size class.

TRBV29-1	-	TRBJ2-7	TRBD1	TGCAGCGCAGCCGGGACAGGGGGCTCCTACGAGCAGTACTTC	CSAAGTGGSYEQYF
TRBV11-2	-	TRBJ2-3	-	TGTGCCAGCAGCTTAGCAGCAGGGAGAACAGATACGCAGTATTTT	CASSLAAGRTDTQYF
TRBV13	-	TRBJ2-5	TRBD2	TGTGCCAGCAGCCCAGGACTAGCGGGAGAAAGCGAAGAGACCCAGTACTTC	CASSPGLAGESEETQYF
TRBV21-1	-	TRBJ2-7	-	TGTGCCAGCAGCCGCGGGGAGTACGAGCAGTACTTC	CASSRGEYEQYF
TRBV10-3	-	TRBJ2-2	-	TGTGCCATCAGTGAGTCGCAGGGGCTGGCCGGGGAGCTGTTTTTT	CAISESQGLAGELFF
TRBV7-9	-	TRBJ2-7	-	TGTGCCAGCAGCCCGCAGACAGGGACTTTCTACTTC	CASSPQTGTFYF
TRBV30	-	TRBJ2-1	TRBD2	TGTGCCTGGACTGAAGCGGGGCGGACTTACAATGAGCAGTTCTTC	CAWTEAGRTYNEQFF
TRBV19	-	TRBJ2-3	TRBD1	TGTGCCAGTAGTCCCCGGACAGGTAGAGGCACAGATACGCAGTATTTT	CASSPRTGRGTDTQYF
TRBV18	-	TRBJ1-1	-	TGTGCCAGCTCACGAGGTTTGAACACTGAAGCTTTCTTT	CASSRGLNTEAFF
TRBV5-8	-	TRBJ2-1	-	TGTGCCAGCAGCTTGGGCAGCGTCGTAGGAAATGAGCAGTTCTTC	CASSLGSVVGNEQFF
TRBV7-2	-	TRBJ2-2	TRBD2	TGTGCCAGCAACTTAAGACTAGCGGGAATCAACACCGGGGAGCTGTTTTTT	CASNLRLAGINTGELFF
TRBV6-5	few	TRBJ2-5	TRBD2	TGTGCCAGCAAGGGCGGGGGGGCCTTCGAGACCCAGTACTTC	CASKGGGAFETQYF